This T cell receptor (beta chain) was captured by sequencing in a study of low-dose radiotherapy and immunotherapy resistance in tumors. Stated time point: after trial treatment. The treatment is: LDRT plus nivolumab, ipilimumab, low-dose cyclophosphamide and aspirin (RACIN trial). Inclusion covered patients whose advanced solid tumors lacked tumor-infiltrating lymphocytes. Alpha and beta chains were covered, as first-strand cDNA relied on TRAV- and TRBV-specific primers. Amplification of TCRs used a constant-region primer and V-primer adapter for around 19 PCR cycles. TCRdb itself ran the reads through MiXCR, one entry per CDR3 protein. The table has under 40,000 distinct CDR3 sequences, under 55% seen once. CDR3 length equals 15 residues. Trimming stripped 8 bases from V and 5 bases from J, with 23 bases between.

This rearrangement joins TRBV5-3 to TRBJ2-7; a possible D gene is TRBD1 (6 bases). TRBV5-3 is an ORF, and what it does is uncertain. The receptor's source is a male donor with gallbladder cancer. The specimen was PBMCs, collected after low-dose radiotherapy plus immunotherapy. CDR3 sequence reads: CASRPIRDNKNEQYF. The CDR3 DNA is TGTGCCAGCAGACCTATCCGGGACAATAAAAACGAGCAGTACTTC.